The rows below give T cell receptor beta chains drawn from one sample of a study of cytomegalovirus exposure and HLA in healthy donors. The protocol was immunoSEQ multiplex PCR, while the TCRdb copy is restricted to in-frame clones and leaves out a portion. The table shows roughly 140,000 clones, with over 80% occurring only once. The sequenced material came from PBMCs. The receptors were gathered from a female donor in good health and CMV-seronegative. Each CDR3 is given with its conserved first and last residue. A D gene is named only where the DNA matches it firmly. A row's size may be missing; if present it is once, few, many or a size class.

D	J	size	V	CDR3	DNA
TRBD1	TRBJ1-3	-	TRBV5-6	CASSARWDRGSGNTIYF	TGTGCCAGCAGCGCCAGATGGGACAGGGGTTCTGGAAACACCATATATTTT
-	TRBJ2-3	-	TRBV1	CTSSPRELAGGSYRDTQYF	TGCACCAGCAGCCCCCGGGAGCTAGCGGGCGGGTCCTATAGAGATACGCAGTATTTT
-	TRBJ2-1	-	TRBV13	CASSLGTGISEQFF	TGTGCCAGCAGCTTAGGGACAGGTATCAGTGAGCAGTTCTTC
-	TRBJ1-3	-	TRBV9	CASSVIGSSGNTIYF	TGTGCCAGCAGCGTAATAGGGAGCTCTGGAAACACCATATATTTT
TRBD1	TRBJ2-1	-	TRBV5-6	CASSRWDRDYNEQFF	TGTGCCAGCAGCCGTTGGGACAGAGACTACAATGAGCAGTTCTTC
TRBD2	TRBJ2-1	-	TRBV6-1	CATWTSGNYNEQFF	TGTGCCACCTGGACTAGCGGCAACTACAATGAGCAGTTCTTC
TRBD1	TRBJ1-5	few	TRBV6-6	CASRGQGAYNQPQHF	TGTGCCAGCAGGGGACAGGGGGCTTACAATCAGCCCCAGCATTTT
TRBD2	TRBJ2-7	-	TRBV2	CASSELPGTSASSYEQYF	TGTGCCAGCAGTGAACTGCCTGGCACTAGCGCCAGCTCCTACGAGCAGTACTTC
TRBD1	TRBJ2-5	-	TRBV2	CASSSIVQGQRETQYF	TGTGCCAGCAGTTCAATCGTACAGGGGCAGAGAGAGACCCAGTACTTC
-	TRBJ1-3	-	TRBV28	CASKLAATSGGNTIYF	TGTGCCAGCAAGCTGGCGGCAACCTCTGGTGGAAACACCATATATTTT
-	TRBJ2-7	-	TRBV29-1	CSPRIPSYEQYF	TGCAGCCCGCGGATACCCTCCTACGAGCAGTACTTC
-	TRBJ2-7	once	TRBV6-5	CASSYGQTYEQYF	TGTGCCAGCAGTTACGGACAGACCTACGAGCAGTACTTC
TRBD1	TRBJ2-5	-	TRBV5-4	CASSRGQDQETQYF	TGTGCCAGCAGCCGGGGACAGGATCAAGAGACCCAGTACTTC
TRBD1	TRBJ2-7	-	TRBV7-9	CASSTQTGRGHEQYF	TGTGCCAGCAGCACCCAGACAGGGAGAGGCCACGAGCAGTACTTC
-	TRBJ2-5	-	TRBV2	CASSEGRRPRRGETQYF	TGTGCCAGCAGTGAAGGGAGACGGCCCCGGCGGGGAGAGACCCAGTACTTC
TRBD1	TRBJ2-1	few	TRBV6-6	CASSYETGIRNEQFF	TGTGCCAGCAGTTACGAGACAGGGATTCGCAATGAGCAGTTCTTC
TRBD1	TRBJ2-7	-	TRBV6-5	CASSYSGQGFEQYF	TGTGCCAGCAGTTACTCGGGACAGGGCTTTGAGCAGTACTTC
-	TRBJ1-5	-	TRBV9	CASSGLGGANQPQHF	TGTGCCAGCAGCGGCCTCGGAGGAGCAAACCAGCCCCAGCATTTT
-	TRBJ1-5	-	TRBV2	CASRAGLPYSNQPQHF	TGTGCCAGCAGGGCAGGGCTACCCTATAGCAATCAGCCCCAGCATTTT
TRBD1	TRBJ2-7	-	TRBV5-4	CASSRDRYEQYF	TGTGCCAGCAGCCGGGACAGGTACGAGCAGTACTTC
-	TRBJ1-2	-	TRBV6-4	CAKGQYLSFYGYTF	TGTGCTAAAGGACAGTACCTCAGTTTCTATGGCTACACCTTC
TRBD1	TRBJ1-2	-	TRBV7-2	CASSMDRGYGYTF	TGTGCCAGCAGCATGGACAGGGGATATGGCTACACCTTC
-	TRBJ2-3	-	TRBV5-8	CASSQTTSTDTQYF	TGTGCCAGCAGCCAGACAACTAGCACAGATACGCAGTATTTT
TRBD2	TRBJ2-7	-	TRBV7-6	CASSLGTRGLEQYF	TGTGCCAGCAGCTTGGGGACTAGGGGGTTGGAGCAGTACTTC
-	TRBJ1-5	-	TRBV7-9	CASSLAHGGNQPQHF	TGTGCCAGCAGCTTAGCGCACGGGGGTAATCAGCCCCAGCATTTT
-	TRBJ2-3	-	TRBV7-9	CASRITQGLNTDTQYF	TGTGCCAGCAGGATCACACAGGGTCTTAACACAGATACGCAGTATTTT
-	TRBJ2-5	-	TRBV7-3	CASSLDRYGETQYF	TGTGCCAGCAGCCTAGACAGATACGGGGAGACCCAGTACTTC
-	TRBJ2-6	-	TRBV6-5	CASSYSNSGANVLTF	TGTGCCAGCAGTTACTCTAACTCCGGGGCCAACGTCCTGACTTTC
TRBD2	TRBJ2-5	-	TRBV7-6	CASSPRGGPRGETQYF	TGTGCCAGCAGCCCCCGGGGAGGGCCACGCGGGGAGACCCAGTACTTC
TRBD1	TRBJ2-3	-	TRBV6-5	CASSLQGASTDTQYF	TGTGCCAGCAGTCTACAGGGGGCGAGCACAGATACGCAGTATTTT
-	TRBJ2-7	-	TRBV27	CASSHSYEQYF	TGTGCCAGCAGCCACTCCTACGAGCAGTACTTC
-	TRBJ2-7	-	TRBV6-6	CASSLPTGYEQYF	TGTGCCAGCAGCCTCCCGACAGGCTACGAGCAGTACTTC
-	TRBJ2-5	-	TRBV6-1	CASSEGGVGTQYF	TGTGCCAGCAGTGAAGGGGGGGTAGGGACCCAGTACTTC
-	TRBJ1-5	-	TRBV7-2	CASSFFDQPQHF	TGTGCCAGCAGCTTTTTCGATCAGCCCCAGCATTTT
-	TRBJ2-2	-	TRBV6-1	CASSESRGPGELFF	TGTGCCAGCAGCGAGTCCAGGGGTCCCGGGGAGCTGTTTTTT
TRBD1	TRBJ2-7	-	TRBV19	CASNEGASRNYEQYF	TGTGCCAGTAATGAGGGGGCCTCCCGAAACTACGAGCAGTACTTC
TRBD2	TRBJ2-3	-	TRBV13	CASGNRLAGTDTQYF	TGTGCCAGCGGCAATCGACTAGCGGGCACAGATACGCAGTATTTT
-	TRBJ2-2	few	TRBV6-1	CASSDKPGLGNTGELFF	TGTGCCAGCAGTGATAAACCGGGACTGGGGAACACCGGGGAGCTGTTTTTT
-	TRBJ2-2	-	TRBV28	CASSTRWGEKTGELFF	TGTGCCAGCAGTACCCGATGGGGGGAAAAGACCGGGGAGCTGTTTTTT
TRBD2	TRBJ2-7	-	TRBV5-1	CASSLVSSGSSEQYF	TGCGCCAGCAGCTTGGTGTCTAGCGGGAGCTCCGAGCAGTACTTC
TRBD2	TRBJ2-1	-	TRBV19	CASSPTSGYNEQFF	TGTGCCAGTAGCCCGACTAGCGGCTACAATGAGCAGTTCTTC
-	TRBJ1-1	-	TRBV30	CAWSPGHLNTEAFF	TGTGCCTGGAGCCCGGGACACCTGAACACTGAAGCTTTCTTT
TRBD2	TRBJ2-5	-	TRBV9	CASSALAGEAETQYF	TGTGCCAGCAGCGCACTAGCGGGAGAAGCAGAGACCCAGTACTTC
TRBD1	TRBJ1-2	-	TRBV2	CASSSGQVPYGYTF	TGTGCCAGCAGTTCGGGACAGGTACCCTATGGCTACACCTTC
-	TRBJ1-1	-	TRBV6-1	CASRVGTEAFF	TGTGCCAGCAGGGTCGGCACTGAAGCTTTCTTT
TRBD1	TRBJ2-7	-	TRBV28	CASITPGTGGEEQYF	TGTGCCAGCATTACCCCCGGGACAGGGGGCGAAGAGCAGTACTTC
-	TRBJ1-5	-	TRBV15	CATSRDGRGQPQHF	TGTGCCACCAGCAGAGATGGCAGGGGACAGCCCCAGCATTTT
TRBD1	TRBJ1-1	once	TRBV25-1	CASSDPGQGVTEAFF	TGTGCCAGCAGTGATCCTGGACAGGGGGTAACTGAAGCTTTCTTT
TRBD2	TRBJ2-1	once	TRBV13	CASSIIGLAGGNEQFF	TGTGCCAGCAGCATCATAGGACTAGCGGGAGGAAATGAGCAGTTCTTC
-	TRBJ2-3	-	TRBV28	CASSFPRLPDTQYF	TGTGCCAGCAGTTTCCCCCGACTGCCAGATACGCAGTATTTT
-	TRBJ2-6	few	TRBV4-1	CASSQDSGDFGANVLTF	TGCGCCAGCAGCCAAGATAGTGGGGACTTTGGGGCCAACGTCCTGACTTTC
TRBD2	TRBJ2-7	-	TRBV5-1	CASSLSGGEQYF	TGCGCCAGCAGCTTGAGCGGGGGAGAGCAGTACTTC
-	TRBJ2-7	-	TRBV5-6	CASSLVRNEQYF	TGTGCCAGCAGCTTGGTCAGGAACGAGCAGTACTTC
-	TRBJ2-6	-	TRBV28	CASITTGANVLTF	TGTGCCAGCATCACAACCGGGGCCAACGTCCTGACTTTC
-	TRBJ1-1	few	TRBV5-1	CASSFAGGDTEAFF	TGCGCCAGCAGCTTTGCGGGAGGTGACACTGAAGCTTTCTTT
TRBD1	TRBJ1-2	-	TRBV5-6	CASSRFRDRTGGYTF	TGTGCCAGCAGCCGTTTCCGGGACAGGACGGGTGGCTACACCTTC
-	TRBJ1-1	-	TRBV5-8	CASSSRQGITEAFF	TGTGCCAGCAGCTCCAGGCAGGGTATTACTGAAGCTTTCTTT
-	TRBJ2-3	-	TRBV6-1	CASSGSGVTDTQYF	TGTGCCAGCAGTGGGTCGGGAGTCACAGATACGCAGTATTTT
TRBD1	TRBJ2-1	-	TRBV6-4	CASSVEGTGAYEQFF	TGTGCCAGCAGCGTCGAGGGGACAGGGGCATATGAGCAGTTCTTC
-	TRBJ2-2	-	TRBV2	CASSLQGRRNTGELFF	TGTGCCAGCAGTCTACAGGGTCGAAGGAACACCGGGGAGCTGTTTTTT